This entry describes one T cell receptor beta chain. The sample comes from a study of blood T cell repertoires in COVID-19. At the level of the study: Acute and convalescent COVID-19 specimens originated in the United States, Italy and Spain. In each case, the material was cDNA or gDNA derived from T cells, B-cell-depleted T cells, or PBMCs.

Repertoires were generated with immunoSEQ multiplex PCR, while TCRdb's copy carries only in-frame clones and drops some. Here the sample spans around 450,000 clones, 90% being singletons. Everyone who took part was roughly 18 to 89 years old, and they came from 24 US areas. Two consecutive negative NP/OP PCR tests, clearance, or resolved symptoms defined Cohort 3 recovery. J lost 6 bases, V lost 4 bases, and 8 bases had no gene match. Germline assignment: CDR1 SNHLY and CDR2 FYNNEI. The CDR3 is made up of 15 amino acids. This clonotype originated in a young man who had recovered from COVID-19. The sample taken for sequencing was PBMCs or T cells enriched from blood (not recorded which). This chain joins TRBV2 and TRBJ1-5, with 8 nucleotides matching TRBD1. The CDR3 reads CASSAGDRLFQPQHF. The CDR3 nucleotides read TGTGCCAGCAGTGCGGGGGACAGGTTATTTCAGCCCCAGCATTTT.